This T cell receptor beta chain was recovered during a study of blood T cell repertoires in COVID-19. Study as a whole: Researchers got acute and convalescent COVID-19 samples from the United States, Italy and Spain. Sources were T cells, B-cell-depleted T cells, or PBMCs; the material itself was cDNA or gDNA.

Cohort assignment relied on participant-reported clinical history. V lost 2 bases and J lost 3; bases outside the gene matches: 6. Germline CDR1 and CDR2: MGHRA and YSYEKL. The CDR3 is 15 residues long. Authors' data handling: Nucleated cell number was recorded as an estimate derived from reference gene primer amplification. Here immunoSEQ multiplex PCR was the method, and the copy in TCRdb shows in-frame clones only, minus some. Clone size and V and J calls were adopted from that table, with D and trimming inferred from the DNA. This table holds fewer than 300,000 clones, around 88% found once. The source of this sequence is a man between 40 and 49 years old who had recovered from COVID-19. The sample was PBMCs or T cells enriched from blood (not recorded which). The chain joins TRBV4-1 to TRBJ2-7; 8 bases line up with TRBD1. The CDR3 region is CASSQYRTGNYEQYF. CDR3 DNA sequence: TGCGCCAGCAGCCAATACCGGACAGGGAACTACGAGCAGTACTTC.